This T cell receptor (beta chain) is from a study of T cell responses to AZD1222 COVID-19 vaccine. Overall study results and limits: Donor demographics were predominantly white British with a female majority; clonal diversity may be underestimated.

On this clone: Its target is not known.

Generated by immunoSEQ multiplex PCR, the TCRdb table keeps only in-frame clones and is missing some. The table has around 110,000 clones, roughly 85% seen once. The CDR3 length is 15 residues. Germline CDR1 SGHTS, CDR2 YDEGEE. V was shortened by 1 base and J by 0 bases, with 8 bases between the two germline ends. The sequence derives from an adult in good health. The J gene is TRBJ1-5, the V gene TRBV5-8; D is undetermined. This sample comprised peripheral blood, obtained on day 0 of MenACWY control vaccination. CDR3 protein: CASSLSGFSNQPQHF. The CDR3 nucleotides read TGTGCCAGCAGCTTGTCGGGGTTTAGCAATCAGCCCCAGCATTTT.